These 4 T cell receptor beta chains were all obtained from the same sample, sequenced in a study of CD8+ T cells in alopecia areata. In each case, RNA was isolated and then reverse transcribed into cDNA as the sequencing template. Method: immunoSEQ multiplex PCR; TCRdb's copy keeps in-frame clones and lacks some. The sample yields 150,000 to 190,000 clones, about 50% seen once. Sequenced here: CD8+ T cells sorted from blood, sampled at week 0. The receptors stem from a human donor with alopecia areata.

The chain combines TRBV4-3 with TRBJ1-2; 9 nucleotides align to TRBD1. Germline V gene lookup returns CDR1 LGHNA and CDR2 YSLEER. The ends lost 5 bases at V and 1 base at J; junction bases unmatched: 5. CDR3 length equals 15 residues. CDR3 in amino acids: CASSTRTGDNYGYTF. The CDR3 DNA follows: TGCGCCAGCAGCACCCGGACAGGGGATAACTATGGCTACACCTTC.

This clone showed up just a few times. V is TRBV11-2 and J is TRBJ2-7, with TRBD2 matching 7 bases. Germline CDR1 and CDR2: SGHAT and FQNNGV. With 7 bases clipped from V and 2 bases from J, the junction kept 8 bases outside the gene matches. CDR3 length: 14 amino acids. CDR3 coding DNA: TGTGCCAGCACCCTAGGGAGGGCAACCTACGAGCAGTACTTC. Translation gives CASTLGRATYEQYF.

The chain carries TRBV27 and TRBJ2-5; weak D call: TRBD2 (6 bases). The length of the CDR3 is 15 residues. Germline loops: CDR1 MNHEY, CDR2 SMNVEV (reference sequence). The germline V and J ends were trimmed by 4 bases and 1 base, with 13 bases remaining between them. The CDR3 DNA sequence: TGTGCCAGCAGTTGGGCCGGGGGTCGCCAAGAGACCCAGTACTTC. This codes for CASSWAGGRQETQYF.

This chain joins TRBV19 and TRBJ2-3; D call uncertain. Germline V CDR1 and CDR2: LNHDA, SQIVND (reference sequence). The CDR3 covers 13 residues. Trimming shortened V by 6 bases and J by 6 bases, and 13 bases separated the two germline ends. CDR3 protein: CASSPDNGDTQYF. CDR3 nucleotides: TGTGCCAGTAGCCCGGATAACGGGGATACGCAGTATTTT.